One and the same sample provided the 23 T cell receptor beta chains below, sequenced in a study of cytomegalovirus exposure and HLA in healthy donors. 13 Jbeta primers and 60 Vbeta primers were used for the PCR. Method: immunoSEQ multiplex PCR; TCRdb's copy keeps in-frame clones and lacks some. The data show some 120,000 clones, 83% seen once. The sample consisted of PBMCs. The origin of the receptors is a man aged 18 to 35 in good health and CMV-seropositive.

The genes are TRBV5-1 and TRBJ2-1; 9 nucleotides align to TRBD2. Per the germline V gene, CDR1 is SGHRS and CDR2 is YFSETQ. The CDR3 has 16 amino acids. Germline trimming cut 4 bases from V and 7 bases from J; bases unmatched to any gene: 12. This CDR3 is CASSLTTSGVDNEQFF. Here the CDR3 DNA reads TGCGCCAGCAGCCTTACGACTAGCGGCGTTGATAATGAGCAGTTCTTC.

The chain links TRBV10-3 to TRBJ2-2; no firm D call. The length of the CDR3 is 12 residues. Germline CDR1 ENHRY, CDR2 SYGVKD. With 5 bases removed from V and 5 bases from J, the gap between germline ends came to 6 bases. CDR3: CAISLETGELFF. The DNA for the CDR3 is TGTGCCATCAGTCTGGAGACCGGGGAGCTGTTTTTT.

This clone was counted a single time. This chain connects TRBV9 to TRBJ2-5, with TRBD1 matching 7 bases. The CDR3 has 15 residues. The J segment lost 2 bases and the V segment lost 2 bases, leaving 6 bases of the junction unmatched. The germline V gene encodes CDR1 SGDLS and CDR2 YYNGEE. CDR3 protein: CASSVRQGWQETQYF. In nucleotides, the CDR3 is TGTGCCAGCAGCGTCCGACAGGGATGGCAAGAGACCCAGTACTTC.

The chain is built from TRBV7-3 and TRBJ2-1, with 7 bases aligning to TRBD1. Germline CDR1 reads SGHTA; CDR2 reads FQGTGA. The CDR3 has 15 amino acids. The V and J ends lost 5 bases and 3 bases, in that order; junction bases with no gene match: 7. CDR3 in DNA: TGTGCCAGCAGCCCTGAGGGGGCTTACTACAATGAGCAGTTCTTC. It codes for CASSPEGAYYNEQFF. The variable domain in full, completed from reference TRBV7-3 and TRBJ2-1, reads GAGVSQTPSNKVTEKGKYVELRCDPISGHTALYWYRQSLGQGPEFLIYFQGTGAADDSGLPNDRFFAVRPEGSVSTLKIQRTERGDSAVYLCASSPEGAYYNEQFFGPGTRLTVL.

The chain joins TRBV28 to TRBJ1-5, with 7 bases identical to TRBD1. The CDR3 is made up of 16 amino acids. CDR1 MDHEN and CDR2 SYDVKM come from the germline V gene. The V and J ends lost 2 bases and 0 bases, in that order; junction bases with no gene match: 4. The CDR3 sequence is CASSLRAGGSNQPQHF. In nucleotides, the CDR3 is TGTGCCAGCAGTTTAAGGGCAGGGGGTAGCAATCAGCCCCAGCATTTT.

The rearrangement joins TRBV27 to TRBJ2-2; 7 bases agree with TRBD2. V was clipped by 3 bases and J by 5 bases; unmatched bases: 3. This CDR3 comprises 14 residues. Per the germline V gene, CDR1 is MNHEY and CDR2 is SMNVEV (reference sequence). CDR3 protein: CASSLGGTTGELFF. The CDR3 DNA sequence: TGTGCCAGCAGTTTGGGGGGGACGACCGGGGAGCTGTTTTTT.

In nucleotides, the CDR3 is TGTGCCAGCAGTTTAAGAGGACTAGCGGGGTTAAGGGACTACAATGAGCAGTTCTTC. It translates to CASSLRGLAGLRDYNEQFF. The rearrangement links TRBV27 to TRBJ2-1, with 12 nucleotides matching TRBD2. The CDR3 has 19 amino acids. Germline V gene sequence: CDR1 MNHEY, CDR2 SMNVEV (reference sequence). V shed 2 bases and J 3 bases; nucleotides not matched to a gene: 11.

V is TRBV2 and J is TRBJ2-2; TRBD1 agrees at 7 bases. CDR3 length: 15 amino acids. The germline CDR1 and CDR2 sequences are SNHLY and FYNNEI. V trimming: 10 bases; J trimming: 1 base; junction bases outside the gene matches: 9. CDR3 DNA sequence: TGTGCCACCACACCCCGGGACAGGAACACCGGGGAGCTGTTTTTT. It codes for CATTPRDRNTGELFF. Based on the CDR3 plus reference TRBV2 and TRBJ2-2, the full variable domain is EPEVTQTPSHQVTQMGQEVILRCVPISNHLYFYWYRQILGQKVEFLVSFYNNEISEKSEIFDDQFSVERPDGSNFTLKIRSTKLEDSAMYFCATTPRDRNTGELFFGEGSRLTVL.

The chain has TRBV7-6 and TRBJ2-7, with D hard to call. The CDR3 length is 12 residues. Trimming left V 5 bases short and J 0 bases short, with 5 bases between. Germline V gene data show CDR1 as SGHVS and CDR2 as FNYEAQ. The CDR3 DNA reads as TGTGCCAGCAGCCCAAACTCCTACGAGCAGTACTTC. Translation gives CASSPNSYEQYF.

V and J are TRBV19 and TRBJ2-1; D gene unclear. There are 14 residues in the CDR3. Trimming removed 5 bases from V and 0 bases from J, with 8 bases in between. CDR1 and CDR2 from the germline V gene are LNHDA and SQIVND (reference sequence). The CDR3 DNA reads TGTGCCAGTAGTTATGATAGCTCCTACAATGAGCAGTTCTTC. It translates to CASSYDSSYNEQFF.

The chain uses TRBV2 and TRBJ2-1; TRBD1 matches at 9 bases. With V trimmed by 1 base and J by 6 bases, 4 bases remained unmatched. Germline loops: CDR1 SNHLY, CDR2 FYNNEI. The CDR3 sequence is 15 residues long. The CDR3 is CASSEGGQGRNEQFF. DNA for the CDR3: TGTGCCAGCAGTGAAGGGGGACAGGGACGCAATGAGCAGTTCTTC.

The chain employs TRBV5-6 and TRBJ2-5, with unresolved D. This CDR3 contains 14 residues. Per germline, CDR1 SGHDT and CDR2 YYEEEE. Trimming cost V 4 bases and J 5 bases, with 15 bases left between them. The CDR3 nucleotides are TGTGCCAGCAGCCCCTCGTTCGGTTGGGAGACCCAGTACTTC. The encoded protein is CASSPSFGWETQYF.

J is TRBJ2-3 and V is TRBV28, with D maybe TRBD2 (7 bases). Germline CDR1 reads MDHEN; CDR2 reads SYDVKM. V dropped 10 bases and J dropped 9 bases, with 20 bases sitting between them. The CDR3 spans 13 residues. The CDR3 DNA sequence: TGTGCCACCCGATGGGGGGGGGCCGACACGCAGTATTTT. Amino acid sequence: CATRWGGADTQYF.

The sample holds one count of this clone. The J gene is TRBJ2-7, the V gene TRBV6-1, with D possibly matching TRBD1 (6 bases). The CDR3 is 16 residues long. V was pared by 1 base and J by 4 bases, with 17 bases between. Germline lookup yields CDR1 MNHNS and CDR2 SASEGT. In DNA form, the CDR3 reads TGTGCCAGCAGTGAAGAAGGGGCAGGGGTTAGGTACGAGCAGTACTTC. Its translation: CASSEEGAGVRYEQYF.

This chain connects TRBV7-6 to TRBJ2-7; 7 bases agree with TRBD1. CDR1 and CDR2 (germline): SGHVS, FNYEAQ. The CDR3 is made up of 14 amino acids. V was pared by 5 bases and J by 0 bases, with 4 bases of the junction left unmatched. CDR3 coding DNA: TGTGCCAGCAGCCGAGGGGACAGCTCCTACGAGCAGTACTTC. Translated, it gives CASSRGDSSYEQYF.

In regard to this clone: In the same sample, other DNA sequences code for this CDR3. The gene calls are TRBV5-1 and TRBJ2-3, with D perhaps matching TRBD1 (5 bases). The CDR3 length is 15 residues. V gave up 1 base and J gave up 2 bases, with 11 bases separating them. Per germline, CDR1 SGHRS and CDR2 YFSETQ. The CDR3 sequence is CASSLTGGATDTQYF. In DNA form, the CDR3 reads TGCGCCAGCAGCTTGACAGGTGGGGCCACAGATACGCAGTATTTT.

This clone appeared a few times. The chain joins TRBV6-5 to TRBJ1-2, with no clear D. V gave up 0 bases and J gave up 7 bases, with 12 bases separating them. The CDR3 runs 14 residues. Germline values: CDR1 MNHEY, CDR2 SVGAGI. CDR3 sequence: CASSYSAGGVGYTF. CDR3 coding DNA: TGTGCCAGCAGTTACTCCGCGGGTGGGGTTGGCTACACCTTC.

The chain joins TRBV7-9 to TRBJ1-1; D is ambiguous. The V end lost 5 bases, the J end lost 0 bases, and 13 bases lay between the germline ends. Germline V gene data show CDR1 as SEHNR and CDR2 as FQNEAQ (reference sequence). The CDR3 sequence is 15 residues long. The DNA of the CDR3 is TGTGCCAGCAGCCATGGAGAGCGAGTGAACACTGAAGCTTTCTTT. Translated: CASSHGERVNTEAFF.

In this sample, this clone turned up once. The chain links TRBV7-3 to TRBJ2-5, with 11 nucleotides matching TRBD2. The CDR3 runs to 15 residues. V lost 1 base, J lost 5 bases, and 3 bases stayed unmatched. Per germline, CDR1 SGHTA and CDR2 FQGTGA. This CDR3 reads CASSLIAGGQETQYF. CDR3 sequence (DNA): TGTGCCAGCAGCTTAATAGCGGGGGGGCAGGAGACCCAGTACTTC.

V is TRBV2 and J is TRBJ1-2, with TRBD1 as a possible D gene (6 bases). CDR3 size: 14 residues. Germline V gives CDR1 SNHLY, CDR2 FYNNEI. V was pared by 7 bases and J by 4 bases, with 16 bases between. Here the CDR3 DNA reads TGTGCCAGCACTCAACAGGGAAGAAGCTATGGCTACACCTTC. Protein: CASTQQGRSYGYTF.

There are a few counts of this clone. V gene TRBV2 combines with J gene TRBJ1-1; TRBD1 is a possible D gene (5 bases). CDR3 length: 12 amino acids. In germline, CDR1 is SNHLY, CDR2 FYNNEI. Deletions cut 2 bases from V and 7 bases from J, with 8 bases between. The CDR3 sequence is CASSEYQGEAFF. CDR3 bases: TGTGCCAGCAGTGAATATCAGGGTGAAGCTTTCTTT. The full variable domain, its missing parts supplied by reference TRBV2 and TRBJ1-1, is EPEVTQTPSHQVTQMGQEVILRCVPISNHLYFYWYRQILGQKVEFLVSFYNNEISEKSEIFDDQFSVERPDGSNFTLKIRSTKLEDSAMYFCASSEYQGEAFFGQGTRLTVV.

The chain joins TRBV5-6 to TRBJ2-6; 10 nucleotides agree with TRBD1. This CDR3 is 17 amino acids long. Germline V gene lookup returns CDR1 SGHDT and CDR2 YYEEEE. The V and J ends lost 1 base and 4 bases, in that order; junction bases with no gene match: 5. The CDR3 nucleotides are TGTGCCAGCAGCTTGCGGGACAGGGGAGGAGGGGCCAACGTCCTGACTTTC. This sequence encodes CASSLRDRGGGANVLTF. The variable domain in full, with the rest retrieved from reference TRBV5-6 and TRBJ2-6, is DAGVTQSPTHLIKTRGQQVTLRCSPKSGHDTVSWYQQALGQGPQFIFQYYEEEERQRGNFPDRFSGHQFPNYSSELNVNALLLGDSALYLCASSLRDRGGGANVLTFGAGSRLTVL.

V and J are TRBV10-3 and TRBJ1-5, with 8 bases identical to TRBD1. CDR1 is ENHRY and CDR2 is SYGVKD in the germline V gene. V lost 2 bases, J lost 7 bases, and 4 bases stayed unmatched. The CDR3 loop spans 14 amino acids. The CDR3 sequence is CAISEVQGDQPQHF. The CDR3 region has the DNA TGTGCCATCAGTGAGGTACAGGGGGACCAGCCCCAGCATTTT.